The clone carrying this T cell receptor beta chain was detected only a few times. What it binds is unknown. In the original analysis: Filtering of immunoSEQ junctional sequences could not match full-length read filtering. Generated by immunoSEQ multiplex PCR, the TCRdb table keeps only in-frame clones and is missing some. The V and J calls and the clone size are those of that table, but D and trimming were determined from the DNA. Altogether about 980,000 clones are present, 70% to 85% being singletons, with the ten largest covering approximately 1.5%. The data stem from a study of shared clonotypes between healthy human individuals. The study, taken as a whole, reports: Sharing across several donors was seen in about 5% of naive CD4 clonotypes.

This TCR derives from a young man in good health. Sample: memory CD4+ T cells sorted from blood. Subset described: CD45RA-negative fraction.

Here the CDR3 DNA reads TGTGCCAGCAGCTCTACAGGGTGGAGGCAGTACTTC. This translates into CASSSTGWRQYF. V and J are TRBV7-2 and TRBJ2-7, with D possibly being TRBD1 (6 bases). CDR1 and CDR2 (germline): SGHTA, FQGNSA. CDR3 size: 12 residues. Trimming pared 4 bases from V and 9 bases from J, leaving 13 bases between.